The TCR beta chain described here comes from a study of T cell responses to AZD1222 COVID-19 vaccine. Some clones are missing from TCRdb's copy, which holds only in-frame ones; the method was immunoSEQ multiplex PCR. Among 100,000 or so clones listed, around 82% were seen once. This clone was counted a few times. This sequence was found in an adult in good health. The sample in question was peripheral blood, obtained on day 0 of AZD1222 vaccination.

CDR3 DNA: TGTGCCAGTTCTCCGGGTCGGGGCACTGGATACGAGCAGTACTTC. Residues: CASSPGRGTGYEQYF. This chain joins TRBV7-3 and TRBJ2-7; the D call may be TRBD1 or TRBD2 (5 bases each). The CDR3 length is 15 residues. Trimming took 9 bases from V and 4 from J, leaving 22 bases between them. CDR1 and CDR2 (germline): SGHTA, FQGTGA.